A single sample gave rise to the 31 T cell receptor beta chains below, sequenced in a study of HIV-infected patients and healthy controls (dated by TCRdb to the mid-2010s). Library method: 5' RACE. The sequencing machine was an Illumina MiSeq. The public reads were quality trimmed at Q25 with fastp and then assembled into clones with MiXCR by TCRdb, keeping productive beta chains. Every CDR3 protein is listed once, alongside the most common genes and DNA of its rows. The sample yields under 20,000 distinct CDR3 sequences; over 15% were counted once. The top ten clonotypes cover roughly 25% of the sample. The sequencing sample was made of CD8+ T cells from blood. These receptors came from a human donor in good health.

The gene calls are TRBV4-1 and TRBJ2-1, with TRBD2 identical over 7 bases. Trimming at V came to 1 base and at J to 10 bases, leaving 13 bases not matched to a gene. Germline CDR1 and CDR2: MGHRA and YSYEKL. The CDR3 is made up of 16 amino acids. CDR3 sequence: CASSQVPGGPVGEQFF. In nucleotides, the CDR3 is TGCGCCAGCAGCCAAGTCCCGGGGGGACCGGTCGGAGAGCAGTTCTTC.

This clonotype is a singleton in its sample. The chain is built from TRBV14 and TRBJ2-1; 9 bases are a match to TRBD2. CDR1 SGHDN and CDR2 FVKESK come from the germline V gene. The CDR3 is made up of 17 amino acids. J gave up 7 bases and V 2 bases, and 12 bases lay outside the gene matches. The CDR3 reads CASSQIEGLAFENEQFF. The DNA of the CDR3 is TGTGCCAGCAGCCAAATAGAGGGACTAGCATTTGAGAATGAGCAGTTCTTC.

The V call is TRBV5-8, the J call TRBJ2-7; D is unclear. This CDR3 is 12 amino acids long. V lost 0 bases and J lost 3, with 4 bases in between. Germline V gene data show CDR1 as SGHTS and CDR2 as YDEGEE. CDR3 DNA sequence: TGTGCCAGCAGCTTGGTGGGCTACGAGCAGTACTTC. This translates into CASSLVGYEQYF.

This chain uses TRBV27 with TRBJ2-7, with TRBD1 matching 7 bases. J gave up 4 bases and V 3 bases, and 3 bases lay outside the gene matches. Germline V CDR1 and CDR2: MNHEY, SMNVEV (reference sequence). The CDR3 runs to 13 residues. The CDR3 loop is CASSLGQMYEQYF. The CDR3 nucleotides are TGTGCCAGCAGTTTGGGACAGATGTACGAGCAGTACTTC.

In nucleotides, the CDR3 is TGTGCCAGCCTCGATTATAGCAATCAGCCCCAGCATTTT. This encodes CASLDYSNQPQHF. The gene calls are TRBV28 and TRBJ1-5; no reliable D call. CDR3 length: 13 residues. Germline loops: CDR1 MDHEN, CDR2 SYDVKM. V was cut by 8 bases and J by 0 bases, with 8 bases left in between.

This chain joins TRBV19 and TRBJ1-3, with 8 bases aligning to TRBD1. Germline CDR1 LNHDA, CDR2 SQIVND (reference sequence). CDR3 length equals 16 residues. V dropped 4 bases and J dropped 0; count of bases not matched to a gene: 5. This CDR3 reads CASSTQGAYSGNTIYF. The CDR3, as DNA: TGTGCCAGTAGTACCCAGGGGGCATACTCTGGAAACACCATATATTTT.

The genes are TRBV19 and TRBJ1-2; no reliable D call. V lost 1 base, J lost 5 bases, and 14 bases lay in between. Germline V CDR1 and CDR2: LNHDA, SQIVND (reference sequence). This CDR3 has 15 residues. The CDR3 DNA reads as TGTGCCAGTAGTATAGCCACGGGTAGCAAGTATGGCTACACCTTC. Translated, it gives CASSIATGSKYGYTF.

This clonotype was seen only a few times. Here the CDR3 reads CAWSEITATQYF. The CDR3 DNA follows: TGTGCCTGGAGTGAAATTACGGCTACGCAGTATTTT. This sequence joins TRBV30 and TRBJ2-3; D is uncertain. The CDR3 spans 12 residues. Germline CDR1 and CDR2: GTSNPN and SVGIG (reference sequence). Between the trimmed V and J ends, which lost 1 base and 8 bases, there was a span of 10 bases.

This clonotype was counted between two and nine times. The genes are TRBV7-2 and TRBJ2-7; no clear D. Germline values: CDR1 SGHTA, CDR2 FQGNSA. V gave up 4 bases and J gave up 7 bases, with 17 bases separating them. This CDR3 region has 14 residues. The CDR3 DNA sequence: TGTGCCAGCAGCTCTCCCAGGACCTTTGGGGAGCAGTACTTC. It yields the protein CASSSPRTFGEQYF.

This clonotype was found many times. J is TRBJ2-5 and V is TRBV5-1; TRBD1 aligns across 7 bases. This CDR3 contains 15 residues. The germline V gene encodes CDR1 SGHRS and CDR2 YFSETQ. J was trimmed by 4 bases and V by 1 base; bases with no gene match: 7. CDR3 DNA sequence: TGCGCCAGCAGCTTGCCCACAGGGGTCCCAGAGACCCAGTACTTC. Translated: CASSLPTGVPETQYF.

This clonotype is judged medium-sized. This chain links TRBV15 with TRBJ2-3, with 10 nucleotides matching TRBD2. Germline V lookup: CDR1 LNHNV, CDR2 YYDKDF (reference sequence). Trimming removed 5 bases from V and 1 base from J; junction bases left unmatched: 9. CDR3 length: 17 amino acids. The DNA for the CDR3 is TGTGCCACCAGCGAGACAGCGGGAGGGCCGGGCACAGATACGCAGTATTTT. Translation gives CATSETAGGPGTDTQYF. The entire variable domain, with the rest obtained from reference TRBV15 and TRBJ2-3, is as follows: DAMVIQNPRYQVTQFGKPVTLSCSQTLNHNVMYWYQQKSSQAPKLLFHYYDKDFNNEADTPDNFQSRRPNTSFCFLDIRSPGLGDTAMYLCATSETAGGPGTDTQYFGPGTRLTVL.

The rearrangement uses TRBV20-1 and TRBJ2-7, with 7 bases identical to TRBD1. This CDR3 has 18 residues. V was clipped by 0 bases and J by 1 base; unmatched bases: 15. Germline V lookup: CDR1 DFQATT, CDR2 SNEGSKA (reference sequence). The CDR3 loop reads CSARDFMDGTERSYEQYF. CDR3 bases: TGCAGTGCTAGAGACTTTATGGACGGGACAGAAAGGTCCTACGAGCAGTACTTC.

V gene TRBV9 combines with J gene TRBJ2-1, with D hard to call. Between the trimmed V and J ends, which lost 3 bases and 4 bases, there was a span of 14 bases. Germline V gene data show CDR1 as SGDLS and CDR2 as YYNGEE. This CDR3 comprises 15 residues. The CDR3 sequence is CASSGSIAEYNEQFF. The DNA of the CDR3 is TGTGCCAGCAGCGGGTCCATTGCCGAGTACAATGAGCAGTTCTTC.

This chain joins TRBV28 and TRBJ2-3; TRBD2 matches at 9 bases. V gave up 5 bases and J gave up 3 bases; unmatched junction bases: 9. The CDR3 sequence is 16 residues long. From germline, CDR1 is MDHEN and CDR2 SYDVKM. The CDR3 sequence is CASSPIAGEATDTQYF. The CDR3 coding sequence is TGTGCCAGCAGTCCAATAGCGGGGGAAGCTACAGATACGCAGTATTTT.

This chain uses TRBV27 with TRBJ2-3, with D perhaps TRBD2 (6 bases). Looked up from germline, CDR1 is MNHEY and CDR2 is SMNVEV (reference sequence). V was cut by 3 bases and J by 1 base, with 11 bases left in between. CDR3 size: 15 residues. The CDR3 reads CASSLGGRGTDTQYF. CDR3 coding DNA: TGTGCCAGCAGTTTGGGGGGTCGGGGCACAGATACGCAGTATTTT.

There are many counts of this clonotype. The gene calls are TRBV7-9 and TRBJ2-1; 9 nucleotides align to TRBD1. Trimming cost V 5 bases and J 4 bases; bases outside gene matches: 21. CDR3 length: 20 residues. Germline assignment: CDR1 SEHNR and CDR2 FQNEAQ (reference sequence). The CDR3 spells CASSLLFIPRGDRVYNEQFF. The DNA of the CDR3 is TGTGCCAGCAGCCTCCTTTTTATTCCTCGTGGGGACAGGGTATACAATGAGCAGTTCTTC.

This clonotype was recorded many times. The V gene is TRBV19, the J gene TRBJ2-1, with 10 bases lining up with TRBD1. V lost 8 bases to trimming and J lost 7 bases; unmatched junction nucleotides: 11. Germline loops: CDR1 LNHDA, CDR2 SQIVND (reference sequence). This CDR3 has 15 amino acids. The CDR3 spells CASAFPGQGSNEQFF. CDR3 nucleotides: TGTGCCAGTGCCTTCCCGGGACAGGGGTCTAATGAGCAGTTCTTC. Variable domain in full (rest from reference TRBV19 and TRBJ2-1): DGGITQSPKYLFRKEGQNVTLSCEQNLNHDAMYWYRQDPGQGLRLIYYSQIVNDFQKGDIAEGYSVSREKKESFPLTVTSAQKNPTAFYLCASAFPGQGSNEQFFGPGTRLTVL.

The chain employs TRBV20-1 and TRBJ1-1; possibly TRBD1 for D (5 bases). The germline V gene has CDR1 DFQATT and CDR2 SNEGSKA (reference sequence). CDR3 size: 13 residues. The V end lost 1 base, the J end lost 4 bases, and 10 bases lay between the germline ends. The CDR3 bases are TGCAGTGCTAGAGTTCTTGGGGGCACTGAAGCTTTCTTT. Amino acid sequence: CSARVLGGTEAFF.

This clonotype was counted between two and nine times. The chain carries TRBV3-1 and TRBJ1-5; the D is unclear. In germline, CDR1 is LGHDT, CDR2 YNNKEL (reference sequence). The CDR3 length is 15 residues. The V end lost 0 bases, the J end lost 2 bases, and 8 bases lay between the germline ends. The CDR3 DNA follows: TGTGCCAGCAGCCAAGATGTTACGGGCAATCAGCCCCAGCATTTT. This codes for CASSQDVTGNQPQHF.

CDR3 nucleotides: TGTGCCAGCAGCCTATCTCCGCAGTTCTTC. Protein product: CASSLSPQFF. The genes are TRBV6-6 and TRBJ2-1; D not resolved. Trimming removed 6 bases at V and 12 bases at J, with 9 bases between. CDR1 and CDR2 from the germline V gene are MNHNY and SVGAGI (reference sequence). The CDR3 consists of 10 residues.

This clonotype was observed many times. The gene calls are TRBV5-6 and TRBJ2-7; a possible D gene is TRBD1 (5 bases). From germline, CDR1 is SGHDT and CDR2 YYEEEE. The CDR3 is made up of 13 amino acids. V lost 4 bases and J lost 3, with 11 bases in between. The CDR3 nucleotides are TGTGCCAGCAGCCGTGACAGCATCTACGAGCAGTACTTC. Amino acids: CASSRDSIYEQYF.

This clonotype was seen repeatedly, ten times or more. This sequence joins TRBV6-5 and TRBJ2-5, with D possibly matching TRBD1 (5 bases). The CDR3 runs to 15 residues. V was shortened by 4 bases and J by 2 bases, with 14 bases between the two germline ends. Germline V CDR1 and CDR2: MNHEY, SVGAGI. Here the CDR3 DNA reads TGTGCCAGCAGTTTGGGGCACACGATGCAAGAGACCCAGTACTTC. Its protein is CASSLGHTMQETQYF.

In this sample, this clonotype turned up a few times. The chain employs TRBV11-2 and TRBJ2-3; D not resolved. The CDR3 runs 15 residues. The V and J ends lost 1 base and 2 bases respectively, with 10 bases between them. Germline CDR1 reads SGHAT; CDR2 reads FQNNGV. The CDR3 nucleotides read TGTGCCAGCAGCTTAGTGCAGAAATTCACAGATACGCAGTATTTT. It specifies CASSLVQKFTDTQYF.

This clonotype was observed at least ten times. The chain combines TRBV27 with TRBJ2-5; D is unclear. The germline CDR1 and CDR2 sequences are MNHEY and SMNVEV (reference sequence). V lost 8 bases, J lost 5 bases, and 15 bases lay in between. The length of the CDR3 is 13 residues. CDR3 bases: TGTGCCAGCTCCCTCGGAGTTCCGGAGACCCAGTACTTC. This gives the protein CASSLGVPETQYF.

This clonotype was recorded a few times. The chain couples TRBV19 to TRBJ1-5; D gene unclear. Trimming removed 5 bases at V and 7 bases at J, with 6 bases between. This CDR3 is built from 11 residues. Germline loops: CDR1 LNHDA, CDR2 SQIVND (reference sequence). CDR3 sequence: CASSEGQPQHF. CDR3 nucleotide sequence: TGTGCCAGTAGTGAGGGACAGCCCCAGCATTTT.

This clonotype appeared a few times. This chain connects TRBV2 to TRBJ2-6; tentatively, D is TRBD2 (5 bases). The CDR3 runs 16 residues. V was shortened by 7 bases and J by 4 bases, with 17 bases between the two germline ends. CDR1 is SNHLY, CDR2 FYNNEI, per germline. CDR3 DNA sequence: TGTGCCAGCACGCGGGCCCATGGACGAGGGGCCAACGTCCTGACTTTC. It specifies CASTRAHGRGANVLTF.

This clonotype was recorded many times. The genes are TRBV20-1 and TRBJ2-6; 9 bases match TRBD1. Germline CDR1 and CDR2: DFQATT and SNEGSKA (reference sequence). The CDR3 sequence is 18 residues long. After removal of 4 bases from V and 3 bases from J, the junction contained 13 bases not matched to a gene. CDR3 in amino acids: CSAKGQGRNLGGANVLTF. Written as DNA, the CDR3 is TGCAGTGCTAAGGGACAGGGAAGGAACCTTGGTGGGGCCAACGTCCTGACTTTC.

This clonotype was seen a few times. This sequence joins TRBV29-1 and TRBJ1-1; tentatively, D is TRBD1 (5 bases). V was trimmed by 1 base and J by 1 base, leaving 16 bases between them. This CDR3 comprises 16 residues. Germline CDR1 SQVTM, CDR2 ANQGSEA. This CDR3 reads CSVEGTTPETNTEAFF. As DNA, the CDR3 is TGCAGCGTTGAAGGGACAACCCCAGAGACGAACACTGAAGCTTTCTTT.

By share of the sample, this clonotype is medium-sized. The chain carries TRBV2 and TRBJ2-3; D is tentatively TRBD1 or TRBD2 (5 bases each). CDR1 and CDR2 from the germline V gene are SNHLY and FYNNEI. Deletions cut 10 bases from V and 0 bases from J, with 17 bases between. The CDR3 is 15 residues long. CDR3 residues: CATSPGTSSTDTQYF. In nucleotides, the CDR3 is TGTGCCACTTCCCCCGGGACGAGTAGCACAGATACGCAGTATTTT.

The V gene is TRBV12-3 or TRBV12-4, the J gene TRBJ2-3; 7 bases line up with TRBD2. CDR3 length equals 17 residues. J was trimmed by 0 bases and V by 6 bases; bases with no gene match: 12. The CDR3 region has the DNA TGTGCCAGCAGCAGCGGGGCTAGCGGAGTCAGCACAGATACGCAGTATTTT. This codes for CASSSGASGVSTDTQYF.

This clonotype was seen repeatedly, ten times or more. V and J are TRBV6-1 and TRBJ2-7; D is perhaps TRBD1 or TRBD2 (6 bases each). The germline V gene encodes CDR1 MNHNS and CDR2 SASEGT. The CDR3 consists of 13 residues. V was cut by 4 bases and J by 4 bases, with 11 bases left in between. The CDR3 DNA is TGTGCCAGCAGTGGAGGGGGGTCTTACGAGCAGTACTTC. Its translation is CASSGGGSYEQYF.